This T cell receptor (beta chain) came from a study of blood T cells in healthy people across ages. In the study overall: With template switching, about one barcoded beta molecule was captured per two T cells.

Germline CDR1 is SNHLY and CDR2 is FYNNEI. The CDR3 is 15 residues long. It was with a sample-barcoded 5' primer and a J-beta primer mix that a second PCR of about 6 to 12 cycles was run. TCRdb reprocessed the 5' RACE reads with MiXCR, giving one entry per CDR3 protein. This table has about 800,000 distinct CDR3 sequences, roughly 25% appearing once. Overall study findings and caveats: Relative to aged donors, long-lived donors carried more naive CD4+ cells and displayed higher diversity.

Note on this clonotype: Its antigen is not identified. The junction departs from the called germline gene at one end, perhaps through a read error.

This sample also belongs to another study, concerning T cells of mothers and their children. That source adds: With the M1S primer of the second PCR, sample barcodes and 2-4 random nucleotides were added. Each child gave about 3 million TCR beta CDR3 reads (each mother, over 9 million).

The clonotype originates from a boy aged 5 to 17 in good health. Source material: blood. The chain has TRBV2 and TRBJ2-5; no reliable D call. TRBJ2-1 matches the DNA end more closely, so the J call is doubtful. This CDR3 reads CASRVTETFHNGQFF. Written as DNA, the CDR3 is TGTGCCAGCAGAGTGACTGAAACTTTCCACAATGGGCAGTTCTTC.